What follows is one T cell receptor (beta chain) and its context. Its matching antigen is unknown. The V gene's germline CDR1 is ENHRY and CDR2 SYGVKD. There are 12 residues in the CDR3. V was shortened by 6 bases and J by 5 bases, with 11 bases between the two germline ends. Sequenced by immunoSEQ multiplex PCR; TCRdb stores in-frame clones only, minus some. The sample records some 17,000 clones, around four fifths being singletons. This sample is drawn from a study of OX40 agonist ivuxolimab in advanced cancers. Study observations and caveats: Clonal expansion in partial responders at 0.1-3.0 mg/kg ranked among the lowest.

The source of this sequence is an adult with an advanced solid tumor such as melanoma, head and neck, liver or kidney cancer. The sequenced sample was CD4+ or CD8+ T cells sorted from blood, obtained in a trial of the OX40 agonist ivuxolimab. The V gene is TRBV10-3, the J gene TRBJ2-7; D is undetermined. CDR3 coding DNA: TGTGCCATCAGAGATCCCCCCGACGAGCAGTACTTC. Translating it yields CAIRDPPDEQYF.